These 5 T cell receptor beta chains originate from one sample sequenced in a study of T cell changes during pregnancy in multiple sclerosis. TCRdb keeps only in-frame clones here, not all; method: immunoSEQ multiplex PCR. This table holds around 88,000 clones, roughly 94% found once. This material consisted of peripheral blood, taken after pregnancy. These receptors all come from a female donor in good health, enrolled as a control in a pregnancy study.

The chain uses TRBV5-5 and TRBJ2-2; 7 bases map to TRBD1. CDR1 and CDR2 from the germline V gene are SGHKS and YYEKEE (reference sequence). CDR3 length: 15 amino acids. With V trimmed by 2 bases and J by 4 bases, 5 bases remained unmatched. As DNA, the CDR3 is TGTGCCAGCAGCTTTGACAGGGTGGGCACCGGGGAGCTGTTTTTT. It encodes CASSFDRVGTGELFF.

V is TRBV4-1 and J is TRBJ2-2; tentatively, D is TRBD1 (6 bases). The CDR3 sequence is 19 residues long. Trimming removed 4 bases at V and 4 bases at J, with 25 bases between. The germline CDR1 and CDR2 sequences are MGHRA and YSYEKL. CDR3 DNA sequence: TGCGCCAGCAGCCCTAGAACGTTCAGGGGAAGGACGAGCACCGGGGAGCTGTTTTTT. It yields the protein CASSPRTFRGRTSTGELFF.

The V gene is TRBV27, the J gene TRBJ2-7; 7 bases match TRBD1. The CDR3 loop spans 14 amino acids. J gave up 0 bases and V 4 bases, and 3 bases lay outside the gene matches. Germline V gives CDR1 MNHEY, CDR2 SMNVEV (reference sequence). CDR3 DNA sequence: TGTGCCAGCAGTTCGACAGGGAGCTCCTACGAGCAGTACTTC. Its protein is CASSSTGSSYEQYF.

The chain has TRBV4-1 and TRBJ2-5; D might be TRBD1 (5 bases). Germline lookup yields CDR1 MGHRA and CDR2 YSYEKL. Between the trimmed V and J ends, which lost 0 bases and 5 bases, there was a span of 10 bases. The CDR3 is 14 residues long. The CDR3 DNA reads TGCGCCAGCAGCCAAGATCAGGGCCTGGAGACCCAGTACTTC. Translation gives CASSQDQGLETQYF.

J is TRBJ2-1 and V is TRBV4-2; tentatively, D is TRBD1 (5 bases). V was pared by 3 bases and J by 8 bases, with 20 bases between. The CDR3 extends over 16 amino acids. The germline V gene encodes CDR1 LGHNA and CDR2 YNFKEQ. CDR3 protein: CASSHLSVATGDEQFF. The CDR3 DNA follows: TGTGCCAGCAGCCACCTTAGTGTAGCAACAGGCGATGAGCAGTTCTTC.